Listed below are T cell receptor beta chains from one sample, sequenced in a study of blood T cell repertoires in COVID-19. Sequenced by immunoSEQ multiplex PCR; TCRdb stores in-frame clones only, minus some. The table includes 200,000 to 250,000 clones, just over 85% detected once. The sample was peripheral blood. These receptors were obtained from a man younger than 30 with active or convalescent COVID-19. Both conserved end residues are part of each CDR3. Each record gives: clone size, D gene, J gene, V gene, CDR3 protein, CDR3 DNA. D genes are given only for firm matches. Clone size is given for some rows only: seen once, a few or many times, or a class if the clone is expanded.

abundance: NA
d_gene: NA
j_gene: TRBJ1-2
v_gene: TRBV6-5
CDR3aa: CASSPQGRVVYGYTF
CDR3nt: TGTGCCAGCAGTCCTCAAGGCAGGGTGGTCTATGGCTACACCTTC

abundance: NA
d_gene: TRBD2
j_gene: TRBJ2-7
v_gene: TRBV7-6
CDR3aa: CASSPYGASGRARTYEQYF
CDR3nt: TGTGCCAGCAGCCCTTACGGGGCTAGCGGGAGGGCCAGGACCTACGAGCAGTACTTC

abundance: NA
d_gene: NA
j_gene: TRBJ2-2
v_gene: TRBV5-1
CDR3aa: CASSLVAQGTGELFF
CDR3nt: TGCGCCAGCAGCTTGGTTGCACAGGGCACCGGGGAGCTGTTTTTT

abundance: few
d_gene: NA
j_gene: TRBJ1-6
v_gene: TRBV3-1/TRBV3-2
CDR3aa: CASSQDWPSPLHF
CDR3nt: TGTGCCAGCAGCCAAGACTGGCCTTCACCCCTCCACTTT

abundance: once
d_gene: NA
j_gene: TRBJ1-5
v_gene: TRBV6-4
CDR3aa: CASSEHRVYNQPQHF
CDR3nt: TGTGCCAGCAGTGAGCACAGGGTATACAATCAGCCCCAGCATTTT

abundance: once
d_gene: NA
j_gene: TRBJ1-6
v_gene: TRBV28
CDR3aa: CASSLANSPLHF
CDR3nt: TGTGCCAGCAGCTTGGCAAATTCACCCCTCCACTTT

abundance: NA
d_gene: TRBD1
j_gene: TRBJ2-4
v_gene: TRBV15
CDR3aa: CATIPGTGNIQYF
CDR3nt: TGTGCCACCATTCCCGGGACAGGGAACATTCAGTACTTC

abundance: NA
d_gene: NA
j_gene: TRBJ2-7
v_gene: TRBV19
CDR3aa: CASSIRGNRDYEQYF
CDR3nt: TGTGCCAGTAGTATTCGGGGTAACAGGGACTACGAGCAGTACTTC

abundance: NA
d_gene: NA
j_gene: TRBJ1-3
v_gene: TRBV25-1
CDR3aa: CASSVRDSGNTIYF
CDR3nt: TGTGCCAGCAGCGTCAGGGACTCTGGAAACACCATATATTTT

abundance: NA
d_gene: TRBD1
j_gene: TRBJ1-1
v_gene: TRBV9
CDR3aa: CASSVTGAGTEAFF
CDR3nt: TGTGCCAGCAGCGTCACAGGGGCCGGAACTGAAGCTTTCTTT

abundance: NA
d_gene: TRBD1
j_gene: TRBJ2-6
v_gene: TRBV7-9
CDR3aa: CASSPIRSRGPGANVLTF
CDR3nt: TGTGCCAGCAGCCCGATCCGGTCCAGGGGGCCCGGGGCCAACGTCCTGACTTTC

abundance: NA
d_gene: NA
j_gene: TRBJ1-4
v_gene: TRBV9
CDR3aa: CASSVEAGKTNEKLFF
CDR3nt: TGTGCCAGCAGCGTAGAGGCAGGCAAGACTAATGAAAAACTGTTTTTT

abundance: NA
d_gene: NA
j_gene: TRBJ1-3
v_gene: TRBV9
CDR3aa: CASSTTGITGNTIYF
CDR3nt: TGTGCCAGCAGCACAACAGGGATCACTGGAAACACCATATATTTT

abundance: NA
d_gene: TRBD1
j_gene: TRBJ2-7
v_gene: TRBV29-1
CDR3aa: CSAVSGTGLNEQYF
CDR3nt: TGCAGCGCCGTCTCCGGGACAGGGTTAAACGAGCAGTACTTC